This T cell receptor beta chain was recorded in a study of graft-versus-host responses after intestinal transplantation. Study information: Every transplant recipient was induced with anti-thymocyte globulin, then maintained on tacrolimus and steroids for about 3 years. Study-wide findings and caveats: Early post-transplant declines in HvG were associated with peak levels of circulating GvH clones. High graft-versus-host to host-versus-graft clonal ratios were found in allografts of patients who had graft-donor T cell macrochimerism.

Sequencing used immunoSEQ multiplex PCR; TCRdb keeps in-frame clones, though not all of them. The repertoire includes some 110,000 clones, roughly nine tenths of them detected once, and roughly 0.17% sits in the top ten. The CDR3 spans 15 residues. V trimming: 2 bases; J trimming: 2 bases; junction bases outside the gene matches: 4. Germline CDR1 reads WSHSY; CDR2 reads SAAADI. With regard to this clone: Its antigen is currently unknown.

This receptor was taken from a human donor who received an intestinal transplant. Material: unstimulated CD4+ T cells sorted from spleen or lymph node cells, obtained before intestinal transplant. The rearrangement joins TRBV10-2 to TRBJ2-5; 8 nucleotides match TRBD1. CDR3 sequence reads: CASSETHRGQETQYF. CDR3 nucleotide sequence: TGCGCCAGCAGTGAGACCCACAGGGGGCAAGAGACCCAGTACTTC.